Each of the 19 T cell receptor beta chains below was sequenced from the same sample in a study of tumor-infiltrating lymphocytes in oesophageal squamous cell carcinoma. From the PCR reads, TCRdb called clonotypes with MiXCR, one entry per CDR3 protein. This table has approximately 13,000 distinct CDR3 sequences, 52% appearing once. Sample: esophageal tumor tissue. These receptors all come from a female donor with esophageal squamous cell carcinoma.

The CDR3 DNA follows: TGTGCCAGCTGTAATACCGGACAGGGTTGGAATGAGCAGTTCTTC. Amino acids: CASCNTGQGWNEQFF. This sequence joins TRBV28 and TRBJ2-3, with 8 bases identical to TRBD1. The J call is doubtful: the DNA matches TRBJ2-1 better. In germline, CDR1 is MDHEN, CDR2 SYDVKM. This CDR3 is 15 amino acids long.

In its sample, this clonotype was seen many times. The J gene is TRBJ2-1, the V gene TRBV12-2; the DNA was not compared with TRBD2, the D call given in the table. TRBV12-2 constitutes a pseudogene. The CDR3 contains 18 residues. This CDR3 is CASRPGTSGRYSYNEQFF. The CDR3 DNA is TGTGCAAGTCGCCCCGGGACTAGCGGGAGGTACTCCTACAATGAGCAGTTCTTC.

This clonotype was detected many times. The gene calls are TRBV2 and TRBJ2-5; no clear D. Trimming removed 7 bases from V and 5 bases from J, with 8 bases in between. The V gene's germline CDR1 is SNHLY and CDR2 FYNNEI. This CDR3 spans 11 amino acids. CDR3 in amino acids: CASNSYETQYF. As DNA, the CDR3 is TGTGCCAGCAACTCCTATGAGACCCAGTACTTC.

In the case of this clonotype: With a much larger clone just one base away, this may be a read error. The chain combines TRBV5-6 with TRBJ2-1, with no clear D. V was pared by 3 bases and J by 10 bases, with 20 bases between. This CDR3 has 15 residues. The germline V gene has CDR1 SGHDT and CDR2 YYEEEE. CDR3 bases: TGTGCCAGCAGCTCGCGCAGGCGCCTTACCTACGAGCAGTTCTTC. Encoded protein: CASSSRRRLTYEQFF.

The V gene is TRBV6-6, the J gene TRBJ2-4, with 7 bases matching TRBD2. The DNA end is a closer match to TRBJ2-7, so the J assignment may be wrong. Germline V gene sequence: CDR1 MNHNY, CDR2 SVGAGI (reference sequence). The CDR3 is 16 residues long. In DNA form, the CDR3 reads TGTGCCAGCAGCGTTGGGTGGACCGGGGGGACTTACGAGCAGTACTTC. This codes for CASSVGWTGGTYEQYF.

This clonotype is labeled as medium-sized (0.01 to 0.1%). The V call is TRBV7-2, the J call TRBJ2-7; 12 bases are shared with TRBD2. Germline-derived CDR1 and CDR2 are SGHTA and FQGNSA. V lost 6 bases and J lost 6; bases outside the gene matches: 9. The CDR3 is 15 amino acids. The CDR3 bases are TGTGCCAGCAGTCCGACTAGCGGGGGCCCTCGCGAGCAGTACTTC. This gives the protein CASSPTSGGPREQYF.

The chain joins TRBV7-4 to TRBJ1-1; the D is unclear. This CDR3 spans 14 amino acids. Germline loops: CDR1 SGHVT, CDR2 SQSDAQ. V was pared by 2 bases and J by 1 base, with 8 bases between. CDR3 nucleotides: TGTGCCAGCAGCTTATTCCCGGGGAACACTGAAGCTTTCTTT. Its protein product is CASSLFPGNTEAFF. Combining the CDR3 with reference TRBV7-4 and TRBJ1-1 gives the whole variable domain GAGVSQSPRYKVAKRGRDVALRCDSISGHVTLYWYRQTLGQGSEVLTYSQSDAQRDKSGRPSGRFSAERPERSVSTLKIQRTEQGDSAVYLCASSLFPGNTEAFFGQGTRLTVV.

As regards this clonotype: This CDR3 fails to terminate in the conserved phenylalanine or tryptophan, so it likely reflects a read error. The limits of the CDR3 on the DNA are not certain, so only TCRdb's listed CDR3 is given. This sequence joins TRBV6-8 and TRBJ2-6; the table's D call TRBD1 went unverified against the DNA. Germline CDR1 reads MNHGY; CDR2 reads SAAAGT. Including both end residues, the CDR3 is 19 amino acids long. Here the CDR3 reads CASSYDRGHRPYNEQFFGA.

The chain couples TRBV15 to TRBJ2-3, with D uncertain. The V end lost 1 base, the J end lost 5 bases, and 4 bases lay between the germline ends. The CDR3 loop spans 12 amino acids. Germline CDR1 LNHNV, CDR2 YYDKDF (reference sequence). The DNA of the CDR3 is TGTGCCACCAGCAGAGGAGAAGATACGCAGTATTTT. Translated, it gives CATSRGEDTQYF.

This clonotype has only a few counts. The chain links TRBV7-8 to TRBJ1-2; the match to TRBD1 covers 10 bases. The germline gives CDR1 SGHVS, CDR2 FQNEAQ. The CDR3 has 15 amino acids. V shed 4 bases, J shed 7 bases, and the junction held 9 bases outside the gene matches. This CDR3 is CASSSEDGTGAGYTF. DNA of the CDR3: TGTGCCAGCAGCTCAGAAGACGGGACAGGGGCTGGCTACACCTTC.

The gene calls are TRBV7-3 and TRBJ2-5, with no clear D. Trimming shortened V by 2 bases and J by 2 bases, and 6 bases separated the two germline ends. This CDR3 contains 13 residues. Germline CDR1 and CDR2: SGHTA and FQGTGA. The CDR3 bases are TGTGCCAGCAGCTTACCGAGGCAAGAGACCCAGTACTTC. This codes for CASSLPRQETQYF.

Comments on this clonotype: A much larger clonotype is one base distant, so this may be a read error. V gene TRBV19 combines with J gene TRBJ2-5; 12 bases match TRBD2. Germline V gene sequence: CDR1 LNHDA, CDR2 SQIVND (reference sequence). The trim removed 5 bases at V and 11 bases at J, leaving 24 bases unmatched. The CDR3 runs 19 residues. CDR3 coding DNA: TGTGCCAGTAGTTTCTTCCGGACTAGCGGGACGGCATCCTACAATGAGCAGTACTTC. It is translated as CASSFFRTSGTASYNEQYF.

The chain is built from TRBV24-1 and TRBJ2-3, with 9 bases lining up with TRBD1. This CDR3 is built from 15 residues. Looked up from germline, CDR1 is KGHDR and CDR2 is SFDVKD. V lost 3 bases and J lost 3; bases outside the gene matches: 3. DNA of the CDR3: TGTGCCACCAGTGATACCGGGACAGGGACAGATACGCAGTATTTT. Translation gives CATSDTGTGTDTQYF.

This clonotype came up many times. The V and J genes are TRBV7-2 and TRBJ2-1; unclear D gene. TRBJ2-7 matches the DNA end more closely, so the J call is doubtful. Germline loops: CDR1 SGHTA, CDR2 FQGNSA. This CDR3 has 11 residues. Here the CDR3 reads CASSLSREQYF. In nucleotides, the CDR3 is TGTGCCAGCAGCTTAAGCAGGGAGCAGTACTTC.

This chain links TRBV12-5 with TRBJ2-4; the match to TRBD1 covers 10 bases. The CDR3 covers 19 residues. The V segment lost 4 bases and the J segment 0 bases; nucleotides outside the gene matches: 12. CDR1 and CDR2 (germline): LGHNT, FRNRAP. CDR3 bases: TGTGCTAGTGGTTCGGACAGGGGGAACATGATACTAGCCAAAAACATTCAGTACTTC. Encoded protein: CASGSDRGNMILAKNIQYF.

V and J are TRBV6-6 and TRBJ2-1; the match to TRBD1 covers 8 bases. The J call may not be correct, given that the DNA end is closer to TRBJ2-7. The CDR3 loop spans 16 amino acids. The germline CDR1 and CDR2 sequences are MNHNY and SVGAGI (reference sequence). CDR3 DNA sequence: TGTGCCAGCAGTACCCAGGGACAGGCGACCTCCTACGAGCAGTACTTC. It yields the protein CASSTQGQATSYEQYF.

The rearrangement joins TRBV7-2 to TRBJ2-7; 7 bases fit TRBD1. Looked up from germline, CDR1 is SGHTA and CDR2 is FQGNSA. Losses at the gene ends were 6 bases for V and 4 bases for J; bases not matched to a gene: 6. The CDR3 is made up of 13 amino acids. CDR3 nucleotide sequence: TGTGCCAGCAGTCCCAACAGGGGTTACGAGCAGTACTTC. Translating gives CASSPNRGYEQYF.

The CDR3 coding sequence is TGTGCCAGCAGCTCACAGACCCTCTCCTACGAGCAGTACTTC. Protein: CASSSQTLSYEQYF. The chain uses TRBV7-2 and TRBJ2-1; D call uncertain. The last part of the DNA fits TRBJ2-7 better; the J call may be wrong. The CDR3 is 14 amino acids. Germline CDR1 and CDR2: SGHTA and FQGNSA.

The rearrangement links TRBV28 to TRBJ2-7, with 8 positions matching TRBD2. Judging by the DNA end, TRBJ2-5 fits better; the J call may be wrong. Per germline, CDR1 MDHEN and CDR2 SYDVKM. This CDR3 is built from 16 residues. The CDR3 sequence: CASRRNSGINQETQYF. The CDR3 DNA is TGTGCCAGCAGAAGGAATAGCGGGATCAATCAAGAGACCCAGTACTTC.